The source of this TCR beta chain is a study of response to subunit inactivated influenza vaccine. Study results and caveats: Authors suggested seasonal influenza vaccinations each recruit few new T cells.

TCRdb independently ran MiXCR on the RT-PCR reads; one entry per CDR3 protein. The table has approximately 700,000 distinct CDR3 sequences, around 16% seen once; the top ten hold roughly 10%. The ends were cut back, 1 base at V and 2 bases at J, with 12 bases in the middle. The CDR3 has 15 residues. Note on this clonotype: The antigen is undetermined.

The specimen was PBMCs from blood, collected 11 to 12 days after vaccination. The chain links TRBV12-3 or TRBV12-4 to TRBJ2-7; TRBD2 is a possible D gene (6 bases). This sequence was found in a man aged 45 to 65 who received an inactivated influenza vaccine. CDR3 loop: CASSLGGMGPYEQYF. CDR3 coding DNA: TGTGCCAGCAGTTTAGGCGGGATGGGGCCCTACGAGCAGTACTTC.